One and the same sample provided the 23 T cell receptor beta chains below, sequenced in a study of cytomegalovirus exposure and HLA in healthy donors (dated by TCRdb to about 2017). Library creation used the immunoSEQ multiplex PCR assay. The multiplex PCR relied on a mix of 60 forward primers for TCR Vbeta segments and 13 reverse primers for TCR Jbeta segments. What TCRdb holds here is the immuneACCESS table cut down to in-frame rearrangements. Part of the clones is not present; checked against another copy, under half of the missing clones reflect an unresolved V gene, and the others are unexplained. The table for this sample lists some 99,000 clones; around 86% of them were counted only once. The ten largest clones add up to 2.2% of the sample. Sequencing was done on a sample of PBMCs. These receptors were obtained from a woman in her 30s in good health and CMV-seronegative.

The rearrangement joins TRBV10-3 to TRBJ2-7, with 7 bases lining up with TRBD2. The CDR3 covers 15 residues. The trim removed 0 bases at V and 4 bases at J, leaving 6 bases unmatched. Germline-derived CDR1 and CDR2 are ENHRY and SYGVKD. The chain's CDR3 is CAISESSREGYEQYF. The CDR3 DNA is TGTGCCATCAGTGAGTCGAGCAGGGAGGGGTACGAGCAGTACTTC.

The V call is TRBV11-2, the J call TRBJ2-7, with 12 bases matching TRBD2. Trimming took 4 bases from V and 1 from J; bases not matched to a gene: 2. The CDR3 totals 15 residues. Germline CDR1 and CDR2: SGHAT and FQNNGV. CDR3 bases: TGTGCCAGCAGCTGGGGGACTAGCGGGTCCTACGAGCAGTACTTC. Translated, it gives CASSWGTSGSYEQYF.

The chain employs TRBV4-3 and TRBJ1-2, with 7 positions matching TRBD1. Germline CDR1 is LGHNA and CDR2 is YSLEER. Trimming removed 0 bases from V and 6 bases from J; junction bases left unmatched: 10. The CDR3 is 16 residues long. The CDR3 spells CASSQDIFRQGNGYTF. The CDR3 DNA follows: TGCGCCAGCAGCCAAGATATATTTCGACAGGGAAATGGCTACACCTTC.

This chain connects TRBV9 to TRBJ2-1; 9 bases are a match to TRBD2. Trimming cost V 4 bases and J 3 bases; bases outside gene matches: 5. The CDR3 runs 15 residues. Per germline, CDR1 SGDLS and CDR2 YYNGEE. CDR3 in amino acids: CASSLSGSGYNEQFF. The CDR3 DNA follows: TGTGCCAGCAGCCTTAGCGGGAGCGGCTACAATGAGCAGTTCTTC.

The genes are TRBV5-4 and TRBJ2-7; TRBD1 agrees at 10 bases. V shed 4 bases and J 1 base; nucleotides not matched to a gene: 5. CDR3 size: 15 residues. CDR1 and CDR2 (germline): SGHNT, YYREEE (reference sequence). CDR3 loop: CASSARDRGSYEQYF. In nucleotides, the CDR3 is TGTGCCAGCAGCGCCCGGGACAGGGGATCCTACGAGCAGTACTTC.

The chain's CDR3 is CASSRGDSQETQYF. CDR3 DNA sequence: TGCGCCAGCAGCCGAGGTGACAGTCAAGAGACCCAGTACTTC. The chain employs TRBV4-1 and TRBJ2-5; tentative D call: TRBD1 (5 bases). The V end lost 4 bases, the J end lost 2 bases, and 11 bases lay between the germline ends. CDR1 and CDR2 from the germline V gene are MGHRA and YSYEKL. This CDR3 region has 14 residues.

The chain is built from TRBV9 and TRBJ2-7; TRBD2 agrees at 11 bases. The CDR3 is made up of 15 amino acids. Germline CDR1 reads SGDLS; CDR2 reads YYNGEE. The V segment lost 4 bases and the J segment 2 bases; nucleotides outside the gene matches: 5. Here the CDR3 reads CASSRGTSGTYEQYF. CDR3 bases: TGTGCCAGCAGCCGAGGGACTAGCGGTACCTACGAGCAGTACTTC.

The chain combines TRBV11-2 with TRBJ1-2, with D unresolved. This CDR3 region has 14 residues. Trimming shortened V by 0 bases and J by 4 bases, and 9 bases separated the two germline ends. CDR1 and CDR2 (germline): SGHAT, FQNNGV. CDR3 nucleotide sequence: TGTGCCAGCAGCTTAGATACCGGGATCTATGGCTACACCTTC. Its translation: CASSLDTGIYGYTF.

The chain carries TRBV5-8 and TRBJ1-6; 7 bases line up with TRBD1. This CDR3 is built from 14 residues. Germline lookup yields CDR1 SGHTS and CDR2 YDEGEE. V shed 1 base and J 17 bases; nucleotides not matched to a gene: 12. The CDR3 coding sequence is TGTGCCAGCAGCTTGTCACCCGGGACAGTGGAGGTCCACTTT. Its translation is CASSLSPGTVEVHF. The full variable domain, in which reference TRBV5-8 and TRBJ1-6 provide the parts outside the CDR3, is EAGVTQSPTHLIKTRGQQATLRCSPISGHTSVYWYQQALGLGLQFLLWYDEGEERNRGNFPPRFSGRQFPNYSSELNVNALELEDSALYLCASSLSPGTVEVHFGNGTRLTVT.

The CDR3 sequence is CASSLGLAGVRPRFF. DNA of the CDR3: TGTGCCAGCAGCTTGGGACTAGCGGGAGTACGACCACGGTTCTTC. V and J are TRBV7-3 and TRBJ2-1, with 14 bases identical to TRBD2. V shed 3 bases, J shed 15 bases, and the junction held 10 bases outside the gene matches. The CDR3 runs 15 residues. Germline V gene data show CDR1 as SGHTA and CDR2 as FQGTGA.

The rearrangement joins TRBV19 to TRBJ2-3; perhaps TRBD1 as D (8 bases). Per the germline V gene, CDR1 is LNHDA and CDR2 is SQIVND (reference sequence). The CDR3 totals 16 residues. Deletions cut 4 bases from V and 4 bases from J, with 18 bases between. The CDR3 loop reads CASSRGWTGRADTQYF. Written as DNA, the CDR3 is TGTGCCAGTAGTAGAGGTTGGACAGGGAGGGCAGATACGCAGTATTTT.

The chain uses TRBV5-1 and TRBJ1-5, with unresolved D. The CDR3 is 15 amino acids. With 1 base removed from V and 3 bases from J, the gap between germline ends came to 11 bases. Germline V gene data show CDR1 as SGHRS and CDR2 as YFSETQ. CDR3 in amino acids: CASSLLSGTNQPQHF. CDR3 DNA: TGCGCCAGCAGCTTGCTGTCAGGCACCAATCAGCCCCAGCATTTT.

This clone was recorded once. This chain uses TRBV5-1 with TRBJ1-4; 7 nucleotides agree with TRBD1. Looked up from germline, CDR1 is SGHRS and CDR2 is YFSETQ. The CDR3 is made up of 16 amino acids. With V trimmed by 4 bases and J by 0 bases, 6 bases remained unmatched. CDR3 nucleotide sequence: TGCGCCAGCAGCCGCGGGACAGACGCAACTAATGAAAAACTGTTTTTT. Translation: CASSRGTDATNEKLFF.

The CDR3 loop is CASSQEFSGTYGYTF. CDR3 nucleotide sequence: TGCGCCAGCAGCCAAGAGTTTTCAGGAACCTATGGCTACACCTTC. The genes are TRBV4-1 and TRBJ1-2, with unresolved D. The germline V gene has CDR1 MGHRA and CDR2 YSYEKL. This CDR3 comprises 15 residues. Trimming removed 0 bases at V and 4 bases at J, with 12 bases between.

The CDR3 DNA reads as TGTGCCAGCAGCTTATCGGAGGGGGCTAACACTGAAGCTTTCTTT. Translated, it gives CASSLSEGANTEAFF. This rearrangement joins TRBV11-1 to TRBJ1-1; 7 nucleotides agree with TRBD1. CDR1 SGHAT and CDR2 FQDESV come from the germline V gene (reference sequence). J was trimmed by 2 bases and V by 2 bases; bases with no gene match: 5. The CDR3 extends over 15 amino acids. Complete variable domain (other parts from reference TRBV11-1 and TRBJ1-1): EAEVAQSPRYKITEKSQAVAFWCDPISGHATLYWYRQILGQGPELLVQFQDESVVDDSQLPKDRFSAERLKGVDSTLKIQPAELGDSAMYLCASSLSEGANTEAFFGQGTRLTVV.

V gene TRBV5-4 combines with J gene TRBJ2-7; TRBD2 is a possible D gene (5 bases). There are 16 residues in the CDR3. The V and J ends lost 4 bases and 6 bases respectively, with 23 bases between them. Germline V CDR1 and CDR2: SGHNT, YYREEE (reference sequence). This chain's CDR3 is CASSPRGASLPSEQYF. DNA for the CDR3: TGTGCCAGCAGCCCACGGGGTGCCTCCCTCCCCTCCGAGCAGTACTTC.

V usage is TRBV7-2 and J usage is TRBJ2-1; 10 nucleotides agree with TRBD2. The V and J ends lost 5 bases and 5 bases, in that order; junction bases with no gene match: 9. The germline CDR1 and CDR2 sequences are SGHTA and FQGNSA. CDR3 length: 16 residues. The CDR3 nucleotides are TGTGCCAGCAGCCTACTCGGGACTAGCGCCCACAATGAGCAGTTCTTC. It yields the protein CASSLLGTSAHNEQFF.

This rearrangement joins TRBV11-3 to TRBJ2-5; weak D call: TRBD2 (5 bases). The ends were cut back, 5 bases at V and 4 bases at J, with 8 bases in the middle. CDR1 and CDR2 from the germline V gene are SGHNT and YENEEA. The CDR3 has 12 amino acids. DNA for the CDR3: TGTGCCAGCAGCCCGGGGTCAGAGACCCAGTACTTC. Amino acid sequence: CASSPGSETQYF.

CDR3 DNA: TGTGCCAGCAGCTCCGGGACAGGGTTTTACGAGCAGTACTTC. Translated: CASSSGTGFYEQYF. The chain recombines TRBV7-8 with TRBJ2-7, with 9 nucleotides matching TRBD1. The CDR3 runs 14 residues. Germline lookup yields CDR1 SGHVS and CDR2 FQNEAQ. J gave up 4 bases and V 4 bases, and 5 bases lay outside the gene matches.

This rearrangement joins TRBV11-2 to TRBJ2-3; D ambiguous. Deletions cut 5 bases from V and 3 bases from J, with 9 bases between. The CDR3 is 13 residues long. Germline-derived CDR1 and CDR2 are SGHAT and FQNNGV. The chain's CDR3 is CASSLTWTDTQYF. The CDR3 region has the DNA TGTGCCAGCAGCCTGACTTGGACAGATACGCAGTATTTT.

The CDR3 DNA sequence: TGTGCCAGCAGCTTGGACAGGTTCGCAGATACGCAGTATTTT. The encoded protein is CASSLDRFADTQYF. The chain has TRBV5-4 and TRBJ2-3, with D possibly being TRBD1 (5 bases). Trimming removed 0 bases at V and 4 bases at J, with 9 bases between. CDR1 and CDR2 (germline): SGHNT, YYREEE (reference sequence). This CDR3 comprises 14 residues.

V gene TRBV7-8 combines with J gene TRBJ2-2; unclear D gene. The germline CDR1 and CDR2 sequences are SGHVS and FQNEAQ. There are 14 residues in the CDR3. Trimming removed 1 base from V and 5 bases from J, with 8 bases in between. CDR3 coding DNA: TGTGCCAGCAGCTTAGGGTTTGCGACCGGGGAGCTGTTTTTT. This gives the protein CASSLGFATGELFF.

The chain has TRBV19 and TRBJ2-7; the match to TRBD1 covers 9 bases. This CDR3 contains 16 residues. V trimming: 1 base; J trimming: 5 bases; junction bases outside the gene matches: 9. Germline CDR1 reads LNHDA; CDR2 reads SQIVND (reference sequence). The CDR3 loop is CASSIGTGQGYNEQYF. In nucleotides, the CDR3 is TGTGCCAGTAGTATAGGAACCGGACAGGGGTATAACGAGCAGTACTTC.